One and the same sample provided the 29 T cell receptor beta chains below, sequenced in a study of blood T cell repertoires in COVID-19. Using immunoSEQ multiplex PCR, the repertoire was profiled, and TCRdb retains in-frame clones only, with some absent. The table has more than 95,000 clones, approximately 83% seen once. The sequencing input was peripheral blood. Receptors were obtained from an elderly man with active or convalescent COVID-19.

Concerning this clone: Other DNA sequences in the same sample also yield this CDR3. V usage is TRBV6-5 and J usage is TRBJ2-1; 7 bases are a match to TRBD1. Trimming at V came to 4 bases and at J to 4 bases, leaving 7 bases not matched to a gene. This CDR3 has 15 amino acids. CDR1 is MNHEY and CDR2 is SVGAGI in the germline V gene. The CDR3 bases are TGTGCCAGCAGTTCGTCAGGGGGAGCGTACAATGAGCAGTTCTTC. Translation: CASSSSGGAYNEQFF.

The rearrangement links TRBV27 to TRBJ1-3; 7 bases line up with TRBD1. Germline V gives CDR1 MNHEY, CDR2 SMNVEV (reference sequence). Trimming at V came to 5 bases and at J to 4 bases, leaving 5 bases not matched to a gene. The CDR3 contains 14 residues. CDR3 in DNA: TGTGCCAGCAGTACCGGGACAGACGGAAACACCATATATTTT. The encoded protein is CASSTGTDGNTIYF.

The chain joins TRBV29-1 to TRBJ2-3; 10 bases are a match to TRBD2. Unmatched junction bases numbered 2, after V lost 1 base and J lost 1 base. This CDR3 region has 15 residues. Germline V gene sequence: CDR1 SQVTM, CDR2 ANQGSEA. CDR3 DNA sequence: TGCAGCGTTGAAGGGCTAGCGGGGGGCACAGATACGCAGTATTTT. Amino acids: CSVEGLAGGTDTQYF.

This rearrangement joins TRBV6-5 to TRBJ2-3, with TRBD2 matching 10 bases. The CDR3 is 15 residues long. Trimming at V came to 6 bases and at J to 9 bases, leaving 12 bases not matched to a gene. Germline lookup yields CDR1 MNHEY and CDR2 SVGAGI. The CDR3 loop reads CASSRDPSGGITQYF. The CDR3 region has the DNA TGTGCCAGCAGCAGGGATCCTAGCGGGGGAATAACGCAGTATTTT.

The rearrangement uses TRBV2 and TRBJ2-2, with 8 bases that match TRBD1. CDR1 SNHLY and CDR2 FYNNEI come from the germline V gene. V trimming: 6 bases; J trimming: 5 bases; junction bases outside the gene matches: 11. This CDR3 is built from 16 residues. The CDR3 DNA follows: TGTGCCAGCAGCCCGACAGGGGTCGGTTTTACCGGGGAGCTGTTTTTT. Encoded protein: CASSPTGVGFTGELFF.

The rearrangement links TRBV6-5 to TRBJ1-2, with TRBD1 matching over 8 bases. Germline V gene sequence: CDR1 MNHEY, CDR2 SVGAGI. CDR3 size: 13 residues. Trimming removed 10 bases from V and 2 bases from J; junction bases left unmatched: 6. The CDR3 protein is CAIGTGENYGYTF. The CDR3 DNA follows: TGTGCCATCGGGACAGGCGAAAACTATGGCTACACCTTC.

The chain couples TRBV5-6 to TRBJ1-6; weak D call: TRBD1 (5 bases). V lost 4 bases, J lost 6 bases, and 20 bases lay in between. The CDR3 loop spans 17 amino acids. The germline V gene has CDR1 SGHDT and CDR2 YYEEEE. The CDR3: CASSTRGGRSFNSPLHF. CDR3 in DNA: TGTGCCAGCAGCACTCGGGGGGGAAGATCGTTTAATTCACCCCTCCACTTT.

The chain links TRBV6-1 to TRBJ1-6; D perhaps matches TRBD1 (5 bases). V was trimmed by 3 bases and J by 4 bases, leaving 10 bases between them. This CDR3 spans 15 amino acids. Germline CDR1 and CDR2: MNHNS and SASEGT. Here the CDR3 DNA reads TGTGCCAGCAGTGAGGAGGGGAATTATAATTCACCCCTCCACTTT. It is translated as CASSEEGNYNSPLHF.

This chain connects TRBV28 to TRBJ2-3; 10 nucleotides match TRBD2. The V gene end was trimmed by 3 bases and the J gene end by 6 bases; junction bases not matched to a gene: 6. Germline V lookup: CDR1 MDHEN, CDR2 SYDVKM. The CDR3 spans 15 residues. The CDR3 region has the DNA TGTGCCAGCAGTTTCAGCGGGGGGGCCTGGGATACGCAGTATTTT. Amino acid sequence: CASSFSGGAWDTQYF.

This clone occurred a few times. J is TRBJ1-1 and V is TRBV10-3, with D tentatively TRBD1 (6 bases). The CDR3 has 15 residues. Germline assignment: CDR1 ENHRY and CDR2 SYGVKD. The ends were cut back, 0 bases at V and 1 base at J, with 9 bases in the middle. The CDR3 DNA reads TGTGCCATCAGTGAGTCATTAGGGGGGAACACTGAAGCTTTCTTT. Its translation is CAISESLGGNTEAFF.

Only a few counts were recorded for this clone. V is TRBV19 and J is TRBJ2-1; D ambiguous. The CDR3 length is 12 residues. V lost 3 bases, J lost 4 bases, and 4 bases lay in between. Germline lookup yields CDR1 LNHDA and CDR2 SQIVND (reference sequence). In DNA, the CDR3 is TGTGCCAGTAGTATCGGGTACAATGAGCAGTTCTTC. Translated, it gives CASSIGYNEQFF.

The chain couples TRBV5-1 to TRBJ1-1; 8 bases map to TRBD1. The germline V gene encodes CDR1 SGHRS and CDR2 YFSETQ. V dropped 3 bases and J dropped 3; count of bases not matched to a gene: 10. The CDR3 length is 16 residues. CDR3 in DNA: TGCGCCAGCAGCTCCGACAGGGGTTCTTGGGACACTGAAGCTTTCTTT. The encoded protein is CASSSDRGSWDTEAFF.

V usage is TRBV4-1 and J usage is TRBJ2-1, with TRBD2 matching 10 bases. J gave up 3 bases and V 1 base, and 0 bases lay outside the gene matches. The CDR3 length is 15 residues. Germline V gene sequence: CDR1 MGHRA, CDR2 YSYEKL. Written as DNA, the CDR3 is TGCGCCAGCAGCCAAGGGACTAGCGGCTACAATGAGCAGTTCTTC. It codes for CASSQGTSGYNEQFF.

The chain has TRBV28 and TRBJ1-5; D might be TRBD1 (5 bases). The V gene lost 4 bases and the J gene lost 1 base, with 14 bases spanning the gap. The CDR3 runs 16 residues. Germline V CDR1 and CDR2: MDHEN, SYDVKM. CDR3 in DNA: TGTGCCAGCAGTTCGTCAGGGTTTGGGAGCAATCAGCCCCAGCATTTT. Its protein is CASSSSGFGSNQPQHF.

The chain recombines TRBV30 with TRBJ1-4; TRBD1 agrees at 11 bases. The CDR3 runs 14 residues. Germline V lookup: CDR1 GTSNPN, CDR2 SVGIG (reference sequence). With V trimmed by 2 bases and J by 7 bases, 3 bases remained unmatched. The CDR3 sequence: CAWSRDRGTEKLFF. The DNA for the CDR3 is TGTGCCTGGAGTCGGGACAGGGGGACTGAAAAACTGTTTTTT.

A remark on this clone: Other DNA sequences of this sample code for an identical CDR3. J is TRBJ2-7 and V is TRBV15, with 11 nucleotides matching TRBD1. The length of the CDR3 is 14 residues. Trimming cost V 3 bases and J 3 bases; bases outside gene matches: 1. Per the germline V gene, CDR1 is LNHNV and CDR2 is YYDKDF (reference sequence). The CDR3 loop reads CATSRDRGLYEQYF. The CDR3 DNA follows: TGTGCCACCAGCAGGGACAGGGGGCTCTACGAGCAGTACTTC.

CDR3 protein: CASSYSQESDEQYF. In DNA form, the CDR3 reads TGTGCCAGCAGTTACTCACAGGAGTCAGACGAGCAGTACTTC. The rearrangement links TRBV6-2 or TRBV6-3 to TRBJ2-7, with D possibly TRBD1 on 5 matching bases. Germline CDR1 and CDR2: MNHEY and SVGEGT. CDR3 length: 14 residues. V was trimmed by 0 bases and J by 5 bases, leaving 11 bases between them.

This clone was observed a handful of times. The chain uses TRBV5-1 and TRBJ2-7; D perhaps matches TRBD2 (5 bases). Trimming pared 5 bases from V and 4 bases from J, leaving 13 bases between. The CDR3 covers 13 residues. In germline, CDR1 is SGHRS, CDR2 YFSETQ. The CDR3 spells CASRASGGYEQYF. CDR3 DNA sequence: TGCGCCAGCAGGGCCAGCGGCGGTTACGAGCAGTACTTC.

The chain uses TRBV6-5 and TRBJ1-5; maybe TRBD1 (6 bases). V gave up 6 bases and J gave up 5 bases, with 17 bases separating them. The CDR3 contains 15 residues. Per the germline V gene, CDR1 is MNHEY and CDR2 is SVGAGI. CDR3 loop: CASRNREGRYQPQHF. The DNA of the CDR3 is TGTGCCAGCAGAAACAGGGAAGGTCGTTATCAGCCCCAGCATTTT.

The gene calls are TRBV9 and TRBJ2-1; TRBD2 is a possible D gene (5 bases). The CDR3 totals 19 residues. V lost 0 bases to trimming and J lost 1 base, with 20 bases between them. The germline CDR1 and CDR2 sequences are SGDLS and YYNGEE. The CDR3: CASSVVDLPSRPSYNEQFF. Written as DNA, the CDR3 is TGTGCCAGCAGCGTAGTCGACCTTCCTAGCAGACCTTCCTACAATGAGCAGTTCTTC. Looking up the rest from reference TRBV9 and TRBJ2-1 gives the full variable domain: DSGVTQTPKHLITATGQRVTLRCSPRSGDLSVYWYQQSLDQGLQFLIQYYNGEERAKGNILERFSAQQFPDLHSELNLSSLELGDSALYFCASSVVDLPSRPSYNEQFFGPGTRLTVL.

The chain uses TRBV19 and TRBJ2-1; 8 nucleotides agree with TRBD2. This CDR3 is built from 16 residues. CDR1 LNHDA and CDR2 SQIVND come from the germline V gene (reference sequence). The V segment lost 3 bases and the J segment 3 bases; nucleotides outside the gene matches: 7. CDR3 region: CASSIGGGPIYNEQFF. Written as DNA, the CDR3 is TGTGCCAGTAGTATCGGGGGGGGGCCCATCTACAATGAGCAGTTCTTC.

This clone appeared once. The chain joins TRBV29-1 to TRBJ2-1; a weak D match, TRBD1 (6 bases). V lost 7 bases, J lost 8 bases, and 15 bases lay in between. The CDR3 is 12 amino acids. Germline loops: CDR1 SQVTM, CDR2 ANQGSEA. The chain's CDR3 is CSASQGPDEQFF. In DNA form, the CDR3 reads TGCAGCGCTTCACAGGGTCCAGATGAGCAGTTCTTC.

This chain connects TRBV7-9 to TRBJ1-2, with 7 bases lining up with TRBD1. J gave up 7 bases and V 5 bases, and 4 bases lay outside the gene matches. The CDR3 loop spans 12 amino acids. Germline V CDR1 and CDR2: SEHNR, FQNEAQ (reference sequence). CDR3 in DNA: TGTGCCAGCAGCAACCACAGGGGTGGCTACACCTTC. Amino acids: CASSNHRGGYTF.

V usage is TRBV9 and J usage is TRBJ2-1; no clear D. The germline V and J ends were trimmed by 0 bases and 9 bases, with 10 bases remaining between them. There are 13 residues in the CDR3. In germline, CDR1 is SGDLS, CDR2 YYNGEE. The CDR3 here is CASSVAPYGEQFF. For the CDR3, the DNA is TGTGCCAGCAGCGTAGCCCCCTACGGTGAGCAGTTCTTC. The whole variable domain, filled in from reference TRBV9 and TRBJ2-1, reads DSGVTQTPKHLITATGQRVTLRCSPRSGDLSVYWYQQSLDQGLQFLIQYYNGEERAKGNILERFSAQQFPDLHSELNLSSLELGDSALYFCASSVAPYGEQFFGPGTRLTVL.

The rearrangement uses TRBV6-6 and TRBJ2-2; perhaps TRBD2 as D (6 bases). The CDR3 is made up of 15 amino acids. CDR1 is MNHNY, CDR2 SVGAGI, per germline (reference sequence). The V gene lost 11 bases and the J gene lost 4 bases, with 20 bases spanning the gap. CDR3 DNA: TGTGCCGTCCATTCTAGCGCCTCGAGCACCGGGGAGCTGTTTTTT. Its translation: CAVHSSASSTGELFF.

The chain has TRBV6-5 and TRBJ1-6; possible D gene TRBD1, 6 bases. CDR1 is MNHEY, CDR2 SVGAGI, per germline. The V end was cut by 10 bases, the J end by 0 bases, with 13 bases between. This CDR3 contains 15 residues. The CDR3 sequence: CATKGGYSYNSPLHF. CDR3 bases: TGTGCCACCAAAGGGGGTTACTCCTATAATTCACCCCTCCACTTT.

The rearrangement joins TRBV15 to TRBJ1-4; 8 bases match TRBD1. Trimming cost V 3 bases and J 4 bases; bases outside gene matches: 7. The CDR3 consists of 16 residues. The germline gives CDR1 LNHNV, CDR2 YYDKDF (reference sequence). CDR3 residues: CATSRDTGGFNEKLFF. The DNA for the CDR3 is TGTGCCACCAGCAGGGACACAGGGGGATTTAATGAAAAACTGTTTTTT.

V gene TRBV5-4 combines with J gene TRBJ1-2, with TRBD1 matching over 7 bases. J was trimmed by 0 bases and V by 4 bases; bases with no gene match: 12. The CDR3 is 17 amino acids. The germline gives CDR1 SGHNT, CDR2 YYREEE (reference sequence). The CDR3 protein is CASSTGGGPSTNYGYTF. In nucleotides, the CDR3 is TGTGCCAGCAGCACCGGAGGGGGCCCGTCCACTAACTATGGCTACACCTTC.

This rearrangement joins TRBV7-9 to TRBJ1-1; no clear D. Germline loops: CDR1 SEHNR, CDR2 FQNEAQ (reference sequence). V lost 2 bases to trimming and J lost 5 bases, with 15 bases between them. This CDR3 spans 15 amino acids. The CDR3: CASSLSSAGATEAFF. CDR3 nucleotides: TGTGCCAGCAGCTTATCCTCGGCGGGTGCGACTGAAGCTTTCTTT.